The rows below give T cell receptor beta chains drawn from one sample of a study of Ad26.COV2.S vaccination and SARS-CoV-2 variants. The assay was immunoSEQ multiplex PCR, and TCRdb's table has in-frame clones only and misses some. In the table there are more than 300,000 clones, about 82% of which are singletons. Here the sequenced sample was peripheral blood, taken in a trial of Ad26.COV2.S vaccine versus placebo. Source of these receptors: a person between 18 and 60 years old who received the Ad26.COV2.S COVID-19 vaccine or a placebo. Each CDR3 is given with its conserved first and last residue. The order of the fields is CDR3 DNA, CDR3 protein, J gene, clone size, D gene, V gene. The D gene is left open where the match is weak. Clone size is not always given. Where it is, it says once, few, many or a class for expanded clones.

cdr3_nt: TGTGCCAGCAGCCAGACTTCAGTAGACTATGGCTACACCTTC; cdr3_aa: CASSQTSVDYGYTF; j_call: TRBJ1-2; clone_size: .; d_call: .; v_call: TRBV3-1/TRBV3-2
cdr3_nt: TGTGCCAGCTCACCACCGGGAGCCAGGGCCCTAAGGACTGAAGCTTTCTTT; cdr3_aa: CASSPPGARALRTEAFF; j_call: TRBJ1-1; clone_size: .; d_call: .; v_call: TRBV18
cdr3_nt: TGTGCCAGCAGCCGGGGACCTCCTGGTGATGAAAAACTGTTTTTT; cdr3_aa: CASSRGPPGDEKLFF; j_call: TRBJ1-4; clone_size: .; d_call: .; v_call: TRBV13
cdr3_nt: TGTGCCAGCCGCCCTTTGGGGGGGGCTGAAGCTTTCTTT; cdr3_aa: CASRPLGGAEAFF; j_call: TRBJ1-1; clone_size: .; d_call: .; v_call: TRBV6-5
cdr3_nt: TGTGCCAGCGGACGGGCAGGATATTACAATGAGCAGTTCTTC; cdr3_aa: CASGRAGYYNEQFF; j_call: TRBJ2-1; clone_size: .; d_call: .; v_call: TRBV6-5
cdr3_nt: TGTGCCAGCAGCTTAGAGGGACTAGCCGGGGAGACCCAGTACTTC; cdr3_aa: CASSLEGLAGETQYF; j_call: TRBJ2-5; clone_size: once; d_call: TRBD2; v_call: TRBV11-3
cdr3_nt: TGTGCCAGCAGTCCCGGCGGGGGTACTAATGAAAAACTGTTTTTT; cdr3_aa: CASSPGGGTNEKLFF; j_call: TRBJ1-4; clone_size: few; d_call: .; v_call: TRBV28
cdr3_nt: TGTGCCAGCAGTTTGGCCGGGAGATTGGATTCACCCCTCCACTTT; cdr3_aa: CASSLAGRLDSPLHF; j_call: TRBJ1-6; clone_size: once; d_call: .; v_call: TRBV28
cdr3_nt: TGCGCCAGCAGCCAAAACCCCGGGACCCCCTACGAGCAGTACTTC; cdr3_aa: CASSQNPGTPYEQYF; j_call: TRBJ2-7; clone_size: .; d_call: .; v_call: TRBV4-1
cdr3_nt: TGTGCCAGCAAGAGACAGGGTACGGACTACGAGCAGTACTTC; cdr3_aa: CASKRQGTDYEQYF; j_call: TRBJ2-7; clone_size: .; d_call: TRBD1; v_call: TRBV19
cdr3_nt: TGTGCCAGCAGCTTACAACCGGCAGATACGCAGTATTTT; cdr3_aa: CASSLQPADTQYF; j_call: TRBJ2-3; clone_size: .; d_call: .; v_call: TRBV14